A single sample is the source of the 21 T cell receptor beta chains below, sequenced in a study of beta chain features in type 1 diabetes listed by TCRdb under 2018. Libraries were built with the immunoSEQ multiplex PCR assay. The entire amount of isolated RNA was reverse transcribed using the High Capacity cDNA Reverse Transcription Kit, so the sequenced TCRB transcripts were expressed ones. This is the immuneACCESS table as TCRdb keeps it, with only in-frame sequences that have V and J called. A part of the clones is gone; compared with another copy, unresolved V genes explain less than half, and the rest is unexplained. Across this sample there are around 250,000 clones, with over 65% seen only once. Approximately 0.053% of the sample lies in the top ten. The specimen was naive CD4+ T cells from blood. The sample's cell subset or site label, decoded: true naive CD4+ T cells. The origin of the receptors is a man aged 30 to 39 in good health.

The chain carries TRBV9 and TRBJ2-5; 10 nucleotides align to TRBD1. The CDR3 runs to 15 residues. Germline values: CDR1 SGDLS, CDR2 YYNGEE. The V and J ends lost 2 bases and 0 bases, in that order; junction bases with no gene match: 1. The CDR3 nucleotides are TGTGCCAGCAGCGTGGGACAGGGGCACCAAGAGACCCAGTACTTC. It translates to CASSVGQGHQETQYF.

This clone was found a few times. V usage is TRBV29-1 and J usage is TRBJ2-2; 8 bases line up with TRBD1. Germline assignment: CDR1 SQVTM and CDR2 ANQGSEA. This CDR3 contains 13 residues. CDR3 protein: CSTKEQGEGELFF. DNA for the CDR3: TGCAGTACGAAAGAACAGGGGGAAGGGGAGCTGTTTTTT.

The chain joins TRBV28 to TRBJ2-1; 12 bases are a match to TRBD2. Germline V gene sequence: CDR1 MDHEN, CDR2 SYDVKM. V gave up 1 base and J gave up 9 bases; unmatched junction bases: 1. There are 14 residues in the CDR3. The CDR3 loop reads CASSLSSGRVEQFF. The CDR3 nucleotides read TGTGCCAGCAGTTTATCTAGCGGGAGGGTTGAGCAGTTCTTC.

The chain carries TRBV6-5 and TRBJ2-1, with 8 bases aligning to TRBD2. Germline V gene lookup returns CDR1 MNHEY and CDR2 SVGAGI. V was clipped by 0 bases and J by 6 bases; unmatched bases: 7. The CDR3 totals 16 residues. The DNA of the CDR3 is TGTGCCAGCAGTTACTCGATCGGGAGGGAGATCAATGAGCAGTTCTTC. This sequence encodes CASSYSIGREINEQFF.

This sequence joins TRBV29-1 and TRBJ1-5; no clear D. CDR1 SQVTM and CDR2 ANQGSEA come from the germline V gene. Between the trimmed V and J ends, which lost 5 bases and 0 bases, there was a span of 11 bases. The length of the CDR3 is 14 residues. CDR3 region: CSVWADNSNQPQHF. In DNA form, the CDR3 reads TGCAGCGTTTGGGCAGATAATAGCAATCAGCCCCAGCATTTT.

This clone was seen a handful of times. This chain links TRBV13 with TRBJ2-1, with 11 bases that match TRBD1. The CDR3 runs 15 residues. Germline assignment: CDR1 PRHDT and CDR2 FYEKMQ (reference sequence). Trimming at V came to 5 bases and at J to 4 bases, leaving 4 bases not matched to a gene. The CDR3: CASSPGQGEYNEQFF. CDR3 in DNA: TGTGCCAGCAGCCCGGGACAGGGGGAATACAATGAGCAGTTCTTC.

The chain recombines TRBV29-1 with TRBJ1-1; 10 positions agree with TRBD1. J lost 0 bases, V lost 6 bases, and 7 bases had no gene match. CDR1 SQVTM and CDR2 ANQGSEA come from the germline V gene. The CDR3 spans 15 residues. This CDR3 reads CSVGRDRGMNTEAFF. CDR3 nucleotides: TGCAGCGTGGGGCGGGACAGGGGAATGAACACTGAAGCTTTCTTT.

CDR3 sequence reads: CASTLGMGEQFF. CDR3 DNA sequence: TGTGCCAGCACCTTGGGAATGGGTGAGCAGTTCTTC. This chain uses TRBV7-9 with TRBJ2-1; D not certain. The CDR3 length is 12 residues. CDR1 and CDR2 (germline): SEHNR, FQNEAQ (reference sequence). Deletions cut 7 bases from V and 9 bases from J, with 13 bases between.

This chain joins TRBV25-1 and TRBJ2-1; 12 nucleotides match TRBD2. The V gene's germline CDR1 is MGHDK and CDR2 SYGVNS. V lost 5 bases to trimming and J lost 9 bases; unmatched junction nucleotides: 8. The CDR3 contains 15 residues. The DNA for the CDR3 is TGTGCCAGCAGTTCTCTAGCGGGAGGGATCACTGAGCAGTTCTTC. Amino acid sequence: CASSSLAGGITEQFF.

V usage is TRBV27 and J usage is TRBJ2-2; TRBD2 matches at 9 bases. The CDR3 contains 17 residues. J gave up 2 bases and V 7 bases, and 11 bases lay outside the gene matches. Germline V CDR1 and CDR2: MNHEY, SMNVEV (reference sequence). CDR3 sequence reads: CASTPSILAGNTGELFF. The CDR3 DNA is TGTGCCAGCACCCCTTCGATCCTAGCGGGAAACACCGGGGAGCTGTTTTTT.

V usage is TRBV2 and J usage is TRBJ1-1; D is uncertain. Germline CDR1 reads SNHLY; CDR2 reads FYNNEI. The ends were cut back, 6 bases at V and 0 bases at J, with 2 bases in the middle. The CDR3 totals 11 residues. CDR3 loop: CASRVNTEAFF. The CDR3 DNA follows: TGTGCCAGCAGGGTGAACACTGAAGCTTTCTTT.

This chain connects TRBV29-1 to TRBJ2-7, with a possible D match to TRBD1 (5 bases). Trimming removed 7 bases at V and 3 bases at J, with 16 bases between. In germline, CDR1 is SQVTM, CDR2 ANQGSEA. The CDR3 is made up of 13 amino acids. The CDR3 here is CSESTVSIYEQYF. The CDR3 bases are TGCAGCGAATCGACAGTCAGCATCTACGAGCAGTACTTC.

The chain recombines TRBV6-6 with TRBJ2-7, with D perhaps matching TRBD1 (5 bases). This CDR3 comprises 14 residues. The V gene lost 7 bases and the J gene lost 6 bases, with 19 bases spanning the gap. Germline V gene lookup returns CDR1 MNHNY and CDR2 SVGAGI (reference sequence). The CDR3: CASKGEPGRSEQYF. In DNA, the CDR3 is TGTGCCAGCAAAGGGGAACCGGGTAGGTCCGAGCAGTACTTC.

Remarks on this clone: Other DNA sequences in the sample encode the same CDR3. The chain carries TRBV2 and TRBJ2-7; TRBD1 matches 8 bases. Germline V gives CDR1 SNHLY, CDR2 FYNNEI. J was trimmed by 4 bases and V by 4 bases; bases with no gene match: 0. The CDR3 consists of 12 residues. CDR3 coding DNA: TGTGCCAGCAGTGGACAGGGGTACGAGCAGTACTTC. The encoded protein is CASSGQGYEQYF.

This CDR3 reads CASSLTAGSIAYF. Here the CDR3 DNA reads TGTGCCAGCAGCTTGACGGCGGGAAGCATCGCGTACTTC. The chain is built from TRBV7-8 and TRBJ2-5; possibly TRBD2 for D (6 bases). CDR1 and CDR2 from the germline V gene are SGHVS and FQNEAQ. V gave up 3 bases and J gave up 13 bases, with 18 bases separating them. This CDR3 spans 13 amino acids.

The V and J genes are TRBV30 and TRBJ1-2; D gene uncertain. Between the trimmed V and J ends, which lost 1 base and 4 bases, there was a span of 10 bases. This CDR3 spans 13 amino acids. CDR1 and CDR2 (germline): GTSNPN, SVGIG (reference sequence). As DNA, the CDR3 is TGTGCCTGGAGTGAGCGTCTTCGCTATGGCTACACCTTC. It translates to CAWSERLRYGYTF.

This clone was detected a few times. This chain links TRBV29-1 with TRBJ2-7; 9 bases are shared with TRBD1. The trim removed 7 bases at V and 5 bases at J, leaving 6 bases unmatched. The CDR3 totals 12 residues. CDR1 is SQVTM and CDR2 is ANQGSEA in the germline V gene. DNA of the CDR3: TGCAGCGGGAGGGACAGGGAACACGAGCAGTACTTC. It specifies CSGRDREHEQYF.

This chain uses TRBV27 with TRBJ1-6; D ambiguous. The CDR3 extends over 12 amino acids. Germline V gene lookup returns CDR1 MNHEY and CDR2 SMNVEV (reference sequence). Between the trimmed V and J ends, which lost 5 bases and 2 bases, there was a span of 1 base. CDR3 sequence reads: CASSPYNSPLHF. The DNA of the CDR3 is TGTGCCAGCAGTCCCTATAATTCACCCCTCCACTTT.

V and J are TRBV5-4 and TRBJ2-3; D uncertain. The CDR3 runs 15 residues. Germline V lookup: CDR1 SGHNT, CDR2 YYREEE (reference sequence). V was shortened by 3 bases and J by 5 bases, with 16 bases between the two germline ends. The CDR3, as DNA: TGTGCCAGCAGCTCCTACCGGCGTGAAGGAGATACGCAGTATTTT. Residues: CASSSYRREGDTQYF. The entire variable domain, with the rest obtained from reference TRBV5-4 and TRBJ2-3, is as follows: ETGVTQSPTHLIKTRGQQVTLRCSSQSGHNTVSWYQQALGQGPQFIFQYYREEENGRGNFPPRFSGLQFPNYSSELNVNALELDDSALYLCASSSYRREGDTQYFGPGTRLTVL.

This chain connects TRBV30 to TRBJ2-1; a possible D gene is TRBD1 (5 bases). The CDR3 loop spans 13 amino acids. From germline, CDR1 is GTSNPN and CDR2 SVGIG (reference sequence). V lost 2 bases, J lost 10 bases, and 15 bases lay in between. CDR3 amino acids: CAWSPGAAYEQFF. CDR3 DNA sequence: TGTGCCTGGAGTCCTGGGGCAGCTTACGAGCAGTTCTTC.

The chain is built from TRBV30 and TRBJ2-2; the match to TRBD1 covers 7 bases. The V gene end was trimmed by 4 bases and the J gene end by 3 bases; junction bases not matched to a gene: 5. The CDR3 spans 14 residues. Looked up from germline, CDR1 is GTSNPN and CDR2 is SVGIG (reference sequence). CDR3 bases: TGTGCCTGGAAACCGGGACAGTACACCGGGGAGCTGTTTTTT. It is translated as CAWKPGQYTGELFF.